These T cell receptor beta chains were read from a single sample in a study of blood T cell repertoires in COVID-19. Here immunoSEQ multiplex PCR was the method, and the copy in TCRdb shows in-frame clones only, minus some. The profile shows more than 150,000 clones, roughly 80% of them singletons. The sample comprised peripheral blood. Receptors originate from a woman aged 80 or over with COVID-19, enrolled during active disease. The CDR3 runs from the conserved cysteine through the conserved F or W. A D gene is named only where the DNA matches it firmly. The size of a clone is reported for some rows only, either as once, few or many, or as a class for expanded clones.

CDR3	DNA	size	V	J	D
CSAGPYGYTF	TGCAGTGCCGGTCCCTATGGCTACACCTTC	NA	TRBV20-1	TRBJ1-2	NA
CATSRDMDSYEQYF	TGTGCCACCAGCAGGGACATGGACTCCTACGAGCAGTACTTC	NA	TRBV15	TRBJ2-7	NA
CASSPRVGQTFNYGYTF	TGTGCCAGCAGCCCCCGGGTGGGACAGACTTTTAACTATGGCTACACCTTC	NA	TRBV7-8	TRBJ1-2	TRBD1
CSASPGGRHQPQHF	TGCAGTGCTAGTCCAGGGGGAAGGCATCAGCCCCAGCATTTT	NA	TRBV20-1	TRBJ1-5	TRBD1
CASSQGQLETQYF	TGTGCCAGCAGCCAAGGACAGTTGGAGACCCAGTACTTC	NA	TRBV14	TRBJ2-5	NA
CASSLWDRGPQHF	TGTGCCAGCAGTTTATGGGATAGGGGGCCCCAGCATTTT	NA	TRBV27	TRBJ1-5	NA
CASSYLTGGTGELFF	TGTGCCAGCAGTTACTTGACAGGGGGCACCGGGGAGCTGTTTTTT	NA	TRBV7-6	TRBJ2-2	TRBD1
CASSLLGAASGSYEQYF	TGTGCCAGCAGCCTACTGGGGGCAGCTAGCGGATCCTACGAGCAGTACTTC	NA	TRBV4-2	TRBJ2-7	NA
CASSLNPGGYGYTF	TGTGCCAGCAGTCTAAACCCAGGAGGGTATGGCTACACCTTC	NA	TRBV27	TRBJ1-2	NA
CSVGAGLDYGYTF	TGCAGCGTCGGAGCGGGGCTCGACTATGGCTACACCTTC	once	TRBV29-1	TRBJ1-2	NA
CASSQEWASGTDTQYF	TGTGCCAGCAGCCAAGAATGGGCTAGCGGGACAGATACGCAGTATTTT	NA	TRBV3-1/TRBV3-2	TRBJ2-3	TRBD2
CASSTSYSGANVLTF	TGTGCCAGTTCTACCTCATACTCTGGGGCCAACGTCCTGACTTTC	once	TRBV19	TRBJ2-6	NA
CASSPGTSGTPDTQYF	TGTGCCAGCAGTCCCGGGACTAGCGGGACCCCAGATACGCAGTATTTT	NA	TRBV28	TRBJ2-3	TRBD2
CASRTRGSYEQYF	TGTGCCAGCAGGACTAGGGGCTCCTACGAGCAGTACTTC	NA	TRBV5-4	TRBJ2-7	NA
CASSLEAGFTYEQYF	TGTGCTAGCAGCTTAGAGGCGGGGTTCACCTACGAGCAGTACTTC	NA	TRBV7-7	TRBJ2-7	NA
CASSVDEGAHEKLFF	TGTGCCAGCAGCGTAGACGAGGGCGCGCATGAAAAACTGTTTTTT	NA	TRBV9	TRBJ1-4	NA
CASSLAGQWWETQYF	TGTGCCAGCAGTTTAGCGGGGCAATGGTGGGAGACCCAGTACTTC	NA	TRBV27	TRBJ2-5	NA
CASSPGGNEQFF	TGCGCCAGCAGCCCGGGGGGCAATGAGCAGTTCTTC	NA	TRBV4-1	TRBJ2-1	TRBD2
CAISPLGGPFPDTQYF	TGTGCCATCAGTCCCCTAGGGGGACCGTTCCCTGATACGCAGTATTTT	NA	TRBV10-3	TRBJ2-3	NA
CASSLTEAAAKNIQYF	TGTGCCAGCAGCTTAACGGAGGCGGCAGCCAAAAACATTCAGTACTTC	NA	TRBV7-9	TRBJ2-4	NA
CASSNPQGADTEAFF	TGCGCCAGCAGCAATCCACAGGGGGCGGACACTGAAGCTTTCTTT	NA	TRBV5-1	TRBJ1-1	TRBD1
CASSPGGGETQYF	TGTGCCAGTAGTCCAGGGGGAGGAGAGACCCAGTACTTC	NA	TRBV19	TRBJ2-5	NA
CASSLNGGNTEAFF	TGTGCCAGCAGCTTAAACGGGGGGAACACTGAAGCTTTCTTT	NA	TRBV7-2	TRBJ1-1	NA
CASSFSGGVYNEQFF	TGTGCCAGCAGCTTCAGTGGGGGGGTTTACAATGAGCAGTTCTTC	NA	TRBV7-3	TRBJ2-1	TRBD2
CASSLSIYGTGGSEAFF	TGTGCCAGCAGCTTATCGATTTACGGGACAGGGGGAAGTGAAGCTTTCTTT	NA	TRBV11-3	TRBJ1-1	TRBD1
CASSQDPGDYGYTF	TGCGCCAGCAGCCAAGATCCCGGGGACTATGGCTACACCTTC	NA	TRBV4-1	TRBJ1-2	NA
CASSLILTRGNYGYTF	TGTGCCAGCAGTCTAATATTGACCCGGGGGAACTATGGCTACACCTTC	NA	TRBV6-2/TRBV6-3	TRBJ1-2	NA
CAISKGTGGDEQYF	TGTGCCATCAGTAAGGGGACAGGGGGCGACGAGCAGTACTTC	NA	TRBV10-3	TRBJ2-7	TRBD1
CASSIPGTTRGDTQYF	TGTGCCAGCAGTATTCCAGGGACAACGAGGGGAGATACGCAGTATTTT	NA	TRBV2	TRBJ2-3	NA
CASSLDDRGRTGELFF	TGTGCCAGCAGCTTAGACGACAGGGGGCGTACCGGGGAGCTGTTTTTT	NA	TRBV7-6	TRBJ2-2	TRBD1
CSASLGLGGFNQPQHF	TGCAGTGCTAGTTTAGGGTTAGGGGGATTCAATCAGCCCCAGCATTTT	NA	TRBV20-1	TRBJ1-5	NA
CASSFSGSQETQYF	TGTGCCAGCAGTTTTAGCGGGAGTCAAGAGACCCAGTACTTC	NA	TRBV7-9	TRBJ2-5	TRBD2
CASSQGLGAGDTQYF	TGTGCCAGCAGCCAGGGTTTAGGCGCGGGGGATACGCAGTATTTT	NA	TRBV3-1/TRBV3-2	TRBJ2-3	NA
CASSFGTSLTLDTQYF	TGTGCCAGCAGCTTTGGGACTAGCTTAACGTTGGATACGCAGTATTTT	NA	TRBV7-8	TRBJ2-3	TRBD2
CASSLGGLEVEQYF	TGCGCCAGCAGCTTGGGGGGGCTAGAAGTCGAGCAGTACTTC	once	TRBV5-1	TRBJ2-7	NA
CAKVLMSNEKLFF	TGTGCCAAAGTCCTCATGAGTAATGAAAAACTGTTTTTT	many	TRBV25-1	TRBJ1-4	NA
CASRAGTSGRLWADTQYF	TGTGCCAGCAGAGCCGGGACTAGCGGGAGGTTGTGGGCAGATACGCAGTATTTT	once	TRBV2	TRBJ2-3	TRBD2
CASSLGRVYEQFF	TGTGCCAGCAGCTTAGGACGAGTCTATGAGCAGTTCTTC	once	TRBV13	TRBJ2-1	NA
CASRAGTGGRWNTEAFF	TGTGCCAGCCGAGCCGGGACAGGGGGCAGGTGGAACACTGAAGCTTTCTTT	few	TRBV7-9	TRBJ1-1	TRBD1
CSAEGTVEQFF	TGCAGTGCTGAAGGGACTGTTGAGCAGTTCTTC	NA	TRBV20-1	TRBJ2-1	NA
CASKGTSGAGELFF	TGTGCCAGTAAGGGGACTAGCGGGGCCGGGGAGCTGTTTTTT	NA	TRBV19	TRBJ2-2	TRBD2
CASSYDGRNSPLHF	TGTGCCAGCAGTTATGACGGGAGAAATTCACCCCTCCACTTT	once	TRBV5-6	TRBJ1-6	NA
CASKTQASSYNSPLHF	TGTGCCAGTAAGACACAGGCCAGCTCCTATAATTCACCCCTCCACTTT	NA	TRBV19	TRBJ1-6	NA
CASSPYSKVDYGYTF	TGTGCCAGCAGCCCCTACAGTAAGGTTGACTATGGCTACACCTTC	few	TRBV14	TRBJ1-2	NA
CASSEGGGAPQYF	TGTGCCAGCAGTGAAGGCGGGGGGGCCCCCCAGTACTTC	once	TRBV6-1	TRBJ2-5	TRBD2
CATSDARQGFTEAFF	TGTGCCACCAGTGATGCTCGACAGGGGTTCACTGAAGCTTTCTTT	NA	TRBV24-1	TRBJ1-1	TRBD1
CASRGGDQPQHF	TGTGCCAGCCGCGGAGGAGATCAGCCCCAGCATTTT	NA	TRBV12-3/TRBV12-4	TRBJ1-5	NA
CASSLMGQGAGDTQYF	TGTGCCAGCAGCTTAATGGGACAGGGGGCGGGAGATACGCAGTATTTT	NA	TRBV7-2	TRBJ2-3	TRBD1
CASSTALGRVGGYTF	TGTGCCAGTAGTACGGCACTGGGCAGGGTCGGCGGCTACACCTTC	NA	TRBV19	TRBJ1-2	NA
CASSFALGQTDTQYF	TGTGCCAGCAGTTTTGCCCTTGGACAGACAGATACGCAGTATTTT	NA	TRBV6-5	TRBJ2-3	NA
CASSHSAGLYGYTF	TGTGCCAGCAGCCACTCGGCAGGGTTATATGGCTACACCTTC	NA	TRBV6-5	TRBJ1-2	NA
CASSLKGGAGNQPQHF	TGTGCCAGCAGCTTAAAGGGGGGGGCAGGCAATCAGCCCCAGCATTTT	NA	TRBV7-2	TRBJ1-5	NA
CASSVGGRKGNEQFF	TGTGCCAGCAGTGTCGGCGGGAGGAAAGGGAATGAGCAGTTCTTC	NA	TRBV2	TRBJ2-1	TRBD2
CASSVELRGGYTF	TGTGCCAGCAGCGTAGAACTACGGGGTGGCTACACCTTC	NA	TRBV9	TRBJ1-2	NA
CASSSLAWGGLAGVLGTGELFF	TGTGCCAGTAGCTCACTGGCGTGGGGAGGACTAGCGGGAGTTTTGGGCACCGGGGAGCTGTTTTTT	NA	TRBV19	TRBJ2-2	TRBD2
CASSHDVTGTQYF	TGTGCCAGCAGCCATGACGTTACGGGGACGCAGTATTTT	NA	TRBV14	TRBJ2-3	NA